The entry below describes one T cell receptor (beta chain). This entry comes from a study of Ad26.COV2.S vaccination and SARS-CoV-2 variants. Trimming pared 0 bases from V and 1 base from J, leaving 9 bases between. This CDR3 comprises 15 residues. The V gene's germline CDR1 is LGHDT and CDR2 YNNKEL (reference sequence). Stated treatment: over 15 received Ad26.COV2.S at low or high dose, single or two shots; about 5 received placebo; per-sample allocation not given. Sampling occurred on day 63 after the first vaccine or placebo injection. Whoever gave the sample was an adult aged 18-55 years in Boston. Repertoires were generated with immunoSEQ multiplex PCR, while TCRdb's copy carries only in-frame clones and drops some. The table includes more than 400,000 clones, 90% detected once.

The chain carries TRBV3-1 (or the pseudogene TRBV3-2) and TRBJ2-5; tentatively, D is TRBD2 (6 bases). The source of this sequence is a person aged 18 to 59 who received the Ad26.COV2.S COVID-19 vaccine or a placebo. The sequencing here drew on peripheral blood, taken in a trial of Ad26.COV2.S vaccine versus placebo. As DNA, the CDR3 is TGTGCCAGCAGCCAAGAGGAGGGGTCCCAAGAGACCCAGTACTTC. Protein: CASSQEEGSQETQYF.